The 27 T cell receptor beta chains below all came from one sample that was sequenced in a study of blood T cell repertoires in COVID-19. Clones were read by immunoSEQ multiplex PCR, and TCRdb kept only the in-frame ones, dropping some. Of 85,000 to 130,000 clones in the sample, 82% are singletons; the top ten hold 4% to 6%. Sequenced input: peripheral blood. The receptors here all came from a man between 60 and 75 years old with acute or convalescent COVID-19.

The genes are TRBV5-4 and TRBJ2-5; D may be TRBD2 (6 bases). The CDR3 is made up of 17 amino acids. Per the germline V gene, CDR1 is SGHNT and CDR2 is YYREEE (reference sequence). V lost 3 bases to trimming and J lost 1 base, with 19 bases between them. The CDR3 nucleotides are TGTGCCAGCAGCTCTGGAGGGGCTGGAACTCCCCAAGAGACCCAGTACTTC. It encodes CASSSGGAGTPQETQYF.

The J gene is TRBJ1-2, the V gene TRBV5-6; D might be TRBD1 (5 bases). CDR3 size: 14 residues. V was shortened by 2 bases and J by 7 bases, with 15 bases between the two germline ends. The germline V gene has CDR1 SGHDT and CDR2 YYEEEE. Here the CDR3 reads CASSLGGVGVGYTF. In DNA form, the CDR3 reads TGTGCCAGCAGCTTAGGAGGGGTCGGGGTTGGCTACACCTTC.

V gene TRBV28 combines with J gene TRBJ1-2, with a weak D call TRBD1 (6 bases). The CDR3 loop spans 16 amino acids. Germline CDR1 reads MDHEN; CDR2 reads SYDVKM. The V and J ends lost 3 bases and 6 bases respectively, with 20 bases between them. The CDR3: CASSFSSTGSSNGYTF. The DNA for the CDR3 is TGTGCCAGCAGTTTTTCCTCGACAGGAAGTTCCAATGGCTACACCTTC.

Only one count was recorded for this clone. The chain couples TRBV10-1 to TRBJ2-7; 8 bases agree with TRBD1. Germline CDR1 WNHNN, CDR2 SYGVQD (reference sequence). The junction had 16 bases not matched to a gene; V was cut back by 6 bases and J by 3 bases. The CDR3 runs to 17 residues. The CDR3 DNA reads as TGCGCCAGCAGCTACCGGGACAGGAGATATATAATCTACGAGCAGTACTTC. This codes for CASSYRDRRYIIYEQYF.

This clone was counted only a few times. V gene TRBV5-1 combines with J gene TRBJ1-5, with 7 nucleotides matching TRBD1. The CDR3 has 15 residues. CDR1 and CDR2 from the germline V gene are SGHRS and YFSETQ. V dropped 0 bases and J dropped 5; count of bases not matched to a gene: 5. CDR3 in DNA: TGCGCCAGCAGCTTGGAGGGGGACAGATATCAGCCCCAGCATTTT. Its translation: CASSLEGDRYQPQHF.

The chain employs TRBV24-1 and TRBJ2-1; TRBD1 might be the D (6 bases). CDR3 length: 14 residues. V lost 5 bases to trimming and J lost 6 bases, with 13 bases between them. Germline V gene data show CDR1 as KGHDR and CDR2 as SFDVKD. The CDR3 protein is CATSGQTGFNEQFF. For the CDR3, the DNA is TGTGCCACCAGTGGACAAACAGGGTTCAATGAGCAGTTCTTC.

J is TRBJ1-5 and V is TRBV7-2; maybe TRBD1 (6 bases). Germline V gene data show CDR1 as SGHTA and CDR2 as FQGNSA. V lost 5 bases, J lost 3 bases, and 14 bases lay in between. The CDR3 is 15 residues long. Written as DNA, the CDR3 is TGTGCCAGCAGCACCGGGACAAACTTCAATCAGCCCCAGCATTTT. Its translation: CASSTGTNFNQPQHF.

This chain links TRBV7-2 with TRBJ2-5; possibly TRBD1 for D (6 bases). V shed 5 bases and J shed 5 bases, with 21 bases lying between them. The CDR3 is made up of 16 amino acids. Germline lookup yields CDR1 SGHTA and CDR2 FQGNSA. The DNA for the CDR3 is TGTGCCAGCAGCCTAGGGGCAGGGGCCAAAGGGGAGACCCAGTACTTC. Translating it yields CASSLGAGAKGETQYF.

The DNA of the CDR3 is TGTGCTAGTGGTTTGGTAGTGACACCGAACACCGGGGAGCTGTTTTTT. It yields the protein CASGLVVTPNTGELFF. The rearrangement joins TRBV12-5 to TRBJ2-2; D gene ambiguous. The CDR3 is made up of 16 amino acids. Germline CDR1 is LGHNT and CDR2 is FRNRAP. Deletions cut 0 bases from V and 0 bases from J, with 8 bases between.

The chain has TRBV3-1 (or the pseudogene TRBV3-2) and TRBJ2-7; D call uncertain. Germline-derived CDR1 and CDR2 are LGHDT and YNNKEL (reference sequence). CDR3 length: 12 amino acids. Deletions cut 2 bases from V and 2 bases from J, with 4 bases between. In DNA form, the CDR3 reads TGTGCCAGCAGCCAAAACACCTACGAGCAGTACTTC. Residues: CASSQNTYEQYF.

The chain recombines TRBV11-3 with TRBJ2-1, with TRBD2 matching over 12 bases. The J segment lost 5 bases and the V segment lost 2 bases, leaving 16 bases of the junction unmatched. Germline assignment: CDR1 SGHNT and CDR2 YENEEA. CDR3 length: 20 amino acids. The DNA of the CDR3 is TGTGCCAGCAGCTTAAGGGGCGGGGGACTAGCGGGCCGATGGGACAATGAGCAGTTCTTC. Its translation is CASSLRGGGLAGRWDNEQFF.

The chain employs TRBV11-2 and TRBJ2-5; TRBD2 agrees at 10 bases. V dropped 3 bases and J dropped 5; count of bases not matched to a gene: 9. Germline V CDR1 and CDR2: SGHAT, FQNNGV. The CDR3 totals 16 residues. The CDR3 DNA reads TGTGCCAGCAGCTTTTCAGCGGGAGGGCTTGGGGAGACCCAGTACTTC. Its translation is CASSFSAGGLGETQYF.

This clone came up a few times. The chain has TRBV5-1 and TRBJ2-1, with D possibly matching TRBD2 (7 bases). The length of the CDR3 is 18 residues. V lost 2 bases and J lost 0, with 18 bases in between. Germline CDR1 and CDR2: SGHRS and YFSETQ. CDR3 bases: TGCGCCAGCAGCTTATCACCGGGGGGCTCGAGCTCCTACAATGAGCAGTTCTTC. Amino acids: CASSLSPGGSSSYNEQFF.

This chain joins TRBV7-2 and TRBJ2-3; 10 bases fit TRBD2. Germline V lookup: CDR1 SGHTA, CDR2 FQGNSA. V lost 5 bases, J lost 4 bases, and 9 bases stayed unmatched. The CDR3 sequence is 16 residues long. The CDR3 loop reads CASSRGTSVRADTQYF. In nucleotides, the CDR3 is TGTGCCAGCAGCCGGGGGACTAGCGTTAGGGCAGATACGCAGTATTTT.

This clone was picked up one time. The chain couples TRBV3-1 (or the pseudogene TRBV3-2) to TRBJ2-2; 9 bases align to TRBD2. CDR3 length equals 14 residues. V shed 1 base and J 12 bases; nucleotides not matched to a gene: 6. Looked up from germline, CDR1 is LGHDT and CDR2 is YNNKEL (reference sequence). Here the CDR3 DNA reads TGTGCCAGCAGCCAAGGCGGGGGGGCCGGAAAGCTGTTTTTT. Translating gives CASSQGGGAGKLFF.

The chain links TRBV19 to TRBJ2-7, with 7 positions matching TRBD1. This CDR3 comprises 13 residues. J gave up 3 bases and V 4 bases, and 3 bases lay outside the gene matches. Germline V lookup: CDR1 LNHDA, CDR2 SQIVND (reference sequence). The CDR3 DNA follows: TGTGCCAGTAGTAGAGGACAGGTCTACGAGCAGTACTTC. The encoded protein is CASSRGQVYEQYF.

This clone was picked up a small number of times. The rearrangement links TRBV7-9 to TRBJ2-7, with D hard to call. The V end lost 1 base, the J end lost 2 bases, and 9 bases lay between the germline ends. Germline V gives CDR1 SEHNR, CDR2 FQNEAQ (reference sequence). CDR3 length: 14 residues. In nucleotides, the CDR3 is TGTGCCAGCAGCTTAGTCTTATTCCCCTACGAGCAGTACTTC. This codes for CASSLVLFPYEQYF.

J is TRBJ2-3 and V is TRBV7-3; 7 bases align to TRBD2. This CDR3 has 15 amino acids. Per the germline V gene, CDR1 is SGHTA and CDR2 is FQGTGA. Germline trimming cut 5 bases from V and 9 bases from J; bases unmatched to any gene: 14. This CDR3 reads CASSRSGTTYETQYF. The CDR3 DNA sequence: TGTGCCAGCAGCCGGTCCGGGACTACTTACGAAACGCAGTATTTT.

This clone was seen a single time. This chain connects TRBV10-2 to TRBJ2-3; 10 bases match TRBD1. With V trimmed by 3 bases and J by 6 bases, 6 bases remained unmatched. Germline CDR1 reads WSHSY; CDR2 reads SAAADI. This CDR3 contains 15 residues. The CDR3 sequence: CASSDRDRGQDTQYF. DNA for the CDR3: TGCGCCAGCAGTGACCGGGACAGGGGTCAGGATACGCAGTATTTT.

DNA for the CDR3: TGCGCCAGCAGCACAGACAGAAGCTACTCTGGGGCCAACGTCCTGACTTTC. Encoded protein: CASSTDRSYSGANVLTF. The rearrangement uses TRBV5-1 and TRBJ2-6; TRBD1 is a possible D gene (5 bases). Germline V CDR1 and CDR2: SGHRS, YFSETQ. CDR3 length equals 17 residues. The V end lost 4 bases, the J end lost 0 bases, and 14 bases lay between the germline ends.

This clone was recorded only once. J is TRBJ2-3 and V is TRBV5-1, with TRBD2 identical over 10 bases. The germline V gene has CDR1 SGHRS and CDR2 YFSETQ. There are 14 residues in the CDR3. Trimming removed 5 bases from V and 4 bases from J; junction bases left unmatched: 4. The CDR3 here is CASRLAGNSDTQYF. The CDR3 nucleotides are TGCGCCAGCAGACTAGCGGGGAATTCAGATACGCAGTATTTT.

V usage is TRBV19 and J usage is TRBJ2-7; TRBD1 matches 7 bases. Unmatched junction bases numbered 3, after V lost 1 base and J lost 3 bases. CDR3 length: 14 amino acids. Germline V CDR1 and CDR2: LNHDA, SQIVND (reference sequence). The CDR3 nucleotides read TGTGCCAGTAGTATAGGAGGGGGCGGCTACGAGCAGTACTTC. It specifies CASSIGGGGYEQYF. Filled out from reference TRBV19 and TRBJ2-7, the complete variable domain reads DGGITQSPKYLFRKEGQNVTLSCEQNLNHDAMYWYRQDPGQGLRLIYYSQIVNDFQKGDIAEGYSVSREKKESFPLTVTSAQKNPTAFYLCASSIGGGGYEQYFGPGTRLTVT.

For this clone: An end of the junction differs from the germline gene, which may be a read error. The chain employs TRBV6-4 and TRBJ1-1; no reliable D call. Germline loops: CDR1 MRHNA, CDR2 SNTAGT. The CDR3 is 12 amino acids. CDR3 protein: CASSDSGGPRVF. CDR3 in DNA: TGTGCCAGCAGTGACTCGGGCGGGCCCCGGGTCTTT.

J is TRBJ1-5 and V is TRBV30, with 7 bases that match TRBD1. Germline V gene lookup returns CDR1 GTSNPN and CDR2 SVGIG (reference sequence). V was pared by 5 bases and J by 0 bases, with 1 base of the junction left unmatched. CDR3 length equals 13 residues. The CDR3, as DNA: TGTGCCTGGGCAGGGGGTAGCAATCAGCCCCAGCATTTT. Amino acids: CAWAGGSNQPQHF.

The table lists this clone with a count of one. This rearrangement joins TRBV5-6 to TRBJ1-5; D is perhaps TRBD1 (5 bases). This CDR3 comprises 15 residues. The germline gives CDR1 SGHDT, CDR2 YYEEEE. The V and J ends lost 0 bases and 5 bases respectively, with 12 bases between them. In DNA form, the CDR3 reads TGTGCCAGCAGCTTGGGACAGTCGGGGGATCAGCCCCAGCATTTT. It is translated as CASSLGQSGDQPQHF.

This chain joins TRBV18 and TRBJ1-5; 9 positions match TRBD1. J was trimmed by 7 bases and V by 3 bases; bases with no gene match: 7. The CDR3 is 15 amino acids. In germline, CDR1 is KGHSH, CDR2 LQKENI. The CDR3 DNA is TGTGCCAGCTCACCCACCGACAGGGGGGTACAGCCCCAGCATTTT. As protein: CASSPTDRGVQPQHF.

The rearrangement joins TRBV7-2 to TRBJ2-7; possible D gene TRBD2, 6 bases. The V gene lost 3 bases and the J gene lost 7 bases, with 19 bases spanning the gap. The CDR3 totals 15 residues. Germline V lookup: CDR1 SGHTA, CDR2 FQGNSA. The CDR3 region has the DNA TGTGCCAGCAGCTTGGCCGGGACTGGAGTTGGGGAGCAGTACTTC. Its protein is CASSLAGTGVGEQYF.